A selection of T cell receptor beta chains follows, all from one sample in a study of blood T cell repertoires in COVID-19. Using immunoSEQ multiplex PCR, the repertoire was profiled, and TCRdb retains in-frame clones only, with some absent. The sample consists of around 290,000 clones, approximately 90% of them appearing once. The sample consisted of peripheral blood. The receptors stem from a man in his forties or fifties with acute or convalescent COVID-19. Each CDR3 is given with its conserved first and last residue. D genes are given only for firm matches.

j_gene | v_gene | d_gene | CDR3aa | CDR3nt
TRBJ2-6 | TRBV2 | - | CASKGQAGANVLTF | TGTGCCAGCAAGGGGCAGGCTGGGGCCAACGTCCTGACTTTC
TRBJ1-2 | TRBV9 | - | CASSASKGHHYGYTF | TGTGCCAGCAGCGCCTCCAAGGGACACCACTATGGCTACACCTTC
TRBJ2-7 | TRBV7-8 | TRBD2 | CASSPRGTSGSTEQYF | TGTGCCAGCAGCCCTCGAGGGACTAGCGGCTCTACGGAGCAGTACTTC
TRBJ1-3 | TRBV6-1 | - | CASSETDGNTIYF | TGTGCCAGCAGTGAGACAGATGGAAACACCATATATTTT
TRBJ2-7 | TRBV24-1 | - | CATSEEGQLFRSSYEQYF | TGTGCCACCAGTGAGGAGGGACAGCTTTTCAGGAGCTCCTACGAGCAGTACTTC
TRBJ2-7 | TRBV3-1/TRBV3-2 | TRBD2 | CASSPWGSGDLYEQYF | TGTGCCAGCAGCCCCTGGGGTAGCGGGGACCTCTACGAGCAGTACTTC
TRBJ2-1 | TRBV7-9 | TRBD1 | CASSSQGAQLREIYNEQFF | TGTGCCAGCAGCTCACAGGGGGCCCAGTTGCGAGAGATCTACAATGAGCAGTTCTTC
TRBJ1-1 | TRBV5-1 | - | CASSRGIATEAFF | TGCGCCAGTTCACGGGGTATTGCCACTGAAGCTTTCTTT
TRBJ1-4 | TRBV3-1/TRBV3-2 | TRBD1 | CASSRQGGSDEKLFF | TGTGCCAGCAGCAGACAGGGCGGGTCTGATGAAAAACTGTTTTTT
TRBJ1-6 | TRBV27 | - | CASCPSGGSYNSPLHF | TGTGCCAGCTGTCCCTCGGGGGGCTCCTATAATTCACCCCTCCACTTT
TRBJ2-1 | TRBV20-1 | TRBD2 | CSASPGTSGGRNEQFF | TGCAGTGCTAGTCCAGGGACTAGCGGGGGGAGGAATGAGCAGTTCTTC
TRBJ1-2 | TRBV2 | - | CASRIAGGKGYGYTF | TGTGCCAGCAGGATCGCCGGGGGTAAAGGCTATGGCTACACCTTC
TRBJ2-3 | TRBV5-1 | TRBD1 | CASSLGGPGGSTDTQYF | TGCGCCAGCAGCTTAGGGGGCCCTGGCGGGAGCACAGATACGCAGTATTTT
TRBJ1-2 | TRBV4-1 | TRBD1 | CASSQVRDSGFYGYTF | TGCGCCAGCAGCCAAGTCCGGGACAGCGGCTTCTATGGCTACACCTTC